A single sample is the source of the 7 T cell receptor beta chains below, sequenced in a study of cytomegalovirus exposure and HLA in healthy donors. PCR involved 60 Vbeta and 13 Jbeta primers. Clones were sequenced by immunoSEQ multiplex PCR, and TCRdb holds only the in-frame ones, with some missing. The profile shows 90,000 to 100,000 clones, 60% to 80% of them singletons. Sequencing was done on a sample of PBMCs. The receptor set was obtained from a female donor in good health and CMV-seronegative.

The chain has TRBV11-2 and TRBJ2-3; tentative D call: TRBD2 (6 bases). V was pared by 0 bases and J by 2 bases, with 15 bases between. The CDR3 is made up of 17 amino acids. Germline V gene sequence: CDR1 SGHAT, CDR2 FQNNGV. CDR3 sequence (DNA): TGTGCCAGCAGCTTAGAAGGGACTTTCTCCCTCACAGATACGCAGTATTTT. Its translation: CASSLEGTFSLTDTQYF.

This clone was counted a few times. The chain has TRBV11-1 and TRBJ2-1; a possible D gene is TRBD2 (6 bases). The CDR3 contains 12 residues. Trimming cost V 3 bases and J 8 bases, with 8 bases left between them. Germline V gene data show CDR1 as SGHAT and CDR2 as FQDESV (reference sequence). Here the CDR3 reads CASSLSGYEQFF. The DNA of the CDR3 is TGTGCCAGCAGCTTGAGCGGGTATGAGCAGTTCTTC.

V gene TRBV19 combines with J gene TRBJ2-2, with D perhaps TRBD1 (6 bases). This CDR3 is built from 14 residues. Germline CDR1 is LNHDA and CDR2 is SQIVND (reference sequence). Trimming removed 4 bases from V and 4 bases from J, with 10 bases in between. The CDR3 is CASSRTGPTGELFF. In DNA form, the CDR3 reads TGTGCCAGTAGTAGAACAGGGCCCACCGGGGAGCTGTTTTTT.

This clone was seen a single time. The chain has TRBV10-1 and TRBJ1-1, with D possibly TRBD1 on 5 matching bases. With 8 bases removed from V and 2 bases from J, the gap between germline ends came to 21 bases. The CDR3 has 16 residues. Germline CDR1 and CDR2: WNHNN and SYGVQD (reference sequence). The CDR3, as DNA: TGCGCCAGCCCTGAGTCTGTAGGCAGGGTAAACACTGAAGCTTTCTTT. Translated, it gives CASPESVGRVNTEAFF.

CDR3 sequence: CASSLAGPTDTQYF. CDR3 nucleotide sequence: TGTGCCAGCAGCTTAGCGGGGCCGACAGATACGCAGTATTTT. J is TRBJ2-3 and V is TRBV7-2, with D possibly being TRBD1 (5 bases). Germline V gene lookup returns CDR1 SGHTA and CDR2 FQGNSA. There are 14 residues in the CDR3. Trimming took off 0 bases at V and 3 bases at J, with 7 bases between the two ends.

The chain carries TRBV7-8 and TRBJ2-1; the D is unclear. The CDR3 consists of 17 residues. Germline loops: CDR1 SGHVS, CDR2 FQNEAQ. V was trimmed by 7 bases and J by 2 bases, leaving 21 bases between them. The CDR3 DNA reads as TGTGCCAGCAAATTTATATCCGGGTCAGCGCCCTACAATGAGCAGTTCTTC. It is translated as CASKFISGSAPYNEQFF. Complete variable domain (other parts from reference TRBV7-8 and TRBJ2-1): GAGVSQSPRYKVAKRGQDVALRCDPISGHVSLFWYQQALGQGPEFLTYFQNEAQLDKSGLPSDRFFAERPEGSVSTLKIQRTQQEDSAVYLCASKFISGSAPYNEQFFGPGTRLTVL.

The chain combines TRBV27 with TRBJ1-2, with D uncertain. The CDR3 covers 15 residues. The ends were cut back, 3 bases at V and 0 bases at J, with 11 bases in the middle. Germline lookup yields CDR1 MNHEY and CDR2 SMNVEV (reference sequence). CDR3 bases: TGTGCCAGCAGTTTTAACCGGGTTCCTAACTATGGCTACACCTTC. Its protein product is CASSFNRVPNYGYTF.